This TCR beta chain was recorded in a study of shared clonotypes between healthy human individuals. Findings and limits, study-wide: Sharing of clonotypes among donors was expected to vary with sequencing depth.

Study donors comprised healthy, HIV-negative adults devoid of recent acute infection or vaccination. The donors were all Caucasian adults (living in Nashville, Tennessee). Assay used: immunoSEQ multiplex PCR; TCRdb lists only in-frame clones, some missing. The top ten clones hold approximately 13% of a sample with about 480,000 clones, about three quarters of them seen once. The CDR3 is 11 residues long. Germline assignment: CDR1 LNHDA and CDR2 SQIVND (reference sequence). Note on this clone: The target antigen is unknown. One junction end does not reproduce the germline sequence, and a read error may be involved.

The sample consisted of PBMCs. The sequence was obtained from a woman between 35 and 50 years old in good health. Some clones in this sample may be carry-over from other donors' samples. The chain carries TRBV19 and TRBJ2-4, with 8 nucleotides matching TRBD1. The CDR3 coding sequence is TGTGCCAGTAGTGCCGGACAGGGTTCCTTCTTC. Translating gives CASSAGQGSFF.